The source of this TCR beta chain is a study of blood T cell repertoires in COVID-19. Study-wide background: Spain, Italy and the United States supplied samples that represented acute and convalescent COVID-19. PBMCs, B-cell-depleted T cells, or T cells provided the cDNA or gDNA that made up the material.

Original analysis: Amplification of reference gene primers provided the estimated nucleated cell counts. TCRdb keeps only in-frame clones here, not all; method: immunoSEQ multiplex PCR. Clonal size and the V and J genes are those of that table, whereas D and trimming came from the DNA. The sample shows approximately 300,000 clones, around nine tenths of them seen only once. This TCR was sampled from a woman under 40 who had recovered from COVID-19. The sample taken for sequencing was PBMCs or T cells enriched from blood (not recorded which).

CDR3: CASSPSAGGLPGANVLTF. In nucleotides, the CDR3 is TGTGCCAGCAGTCCTTCGGCGGGGGGGCTCCCCGGGGCCAACGTCCTGACTTTC. The chain joins TRBV6-6 to TRBJ2-6, with 9 bases fitting TRBD2. Losses at the gene ends were 5 bases for V and 4 bases for J; bases not matched to a gene: 12. The germline gives CDR1 MNHNY, CDR2 SVGAGI (reference sequence). This CDR3 is 18 amino acids long.